This TCR beta chain is from a study of T cells in Graves' hyperthyroidism and ophthalmopathy. Researchers amplified the TCR beta CDR3 regions from RNA transcripts. First-round RT-PCR targeting the TCR CDR3 was performed with the HTBI primer set. Each CDR3 protein is one row after TCRdb ran MiXCR on the multiplex PCR reads. This sample carries around 600,000 distinct CDR3 sequences, more than 12% of them seen once, and the ten largest clones take around 12%. This CDR3 is 13 amino acids long. V was clipped by 7 bases and J by 1 base, with 8 bases between them. CDR1 is MNHNS and CDR2 is SASEGT in the germline V gene. This clonotype was counted ten times or more.

The rearrangement joins TRBV6-1 to TRBJ2-1; unclear D gene. Sequencing was carried out using blood. The clonotype originates from a woman in her forties or fifties with Graves' ophthalmopathy. The CDR3 bases are TGTGCCAGCAAGTTAGGGTCCTACAATGAGCAGTTCTTC. Protein product: CASKLGSYNEQFF.